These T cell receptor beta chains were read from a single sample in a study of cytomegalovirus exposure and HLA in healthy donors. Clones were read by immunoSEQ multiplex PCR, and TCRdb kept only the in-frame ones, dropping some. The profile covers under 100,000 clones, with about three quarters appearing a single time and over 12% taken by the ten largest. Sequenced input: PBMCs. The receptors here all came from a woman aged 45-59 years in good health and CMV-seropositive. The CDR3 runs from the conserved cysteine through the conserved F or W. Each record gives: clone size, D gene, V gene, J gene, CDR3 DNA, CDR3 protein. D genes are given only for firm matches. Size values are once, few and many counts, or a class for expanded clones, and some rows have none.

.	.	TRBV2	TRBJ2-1	TGTGCCAGCAGTAATACAGGGAATGAGCAGTTCTTC	CASSNTGNEQFF
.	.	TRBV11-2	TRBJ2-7	TGTGCCAGCAGCAGGGGCTCCTACGAGCAGTACTTC	CASSRGSYEQYF
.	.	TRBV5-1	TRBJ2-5	TGCGCCAGCAGCTTTTTACAGTCCCAGGAGACCCAGTACTTC	CASSFLQSQETQYF
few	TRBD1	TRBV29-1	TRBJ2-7	TGCAGCGTTGGGGACAGCTCCATCCGCGAGCAGTACTTC	CSVGDSSIREQYF
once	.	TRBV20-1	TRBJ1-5	TGCAGTGCTAGGGGACACTTACCCCAGCATTTT	CSARGHLPQHF
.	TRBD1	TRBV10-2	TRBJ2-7	TGCGCCAGCAGTGAGCACGGACAGGGTGGCTACGAGCAGTACTTC	CASSEHGQGGYEQYF
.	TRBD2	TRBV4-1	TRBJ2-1	TGCGCCAGTGCCGGGACTAGATCTTTCCATGAGCAGTTCTTC	CASAGTRSFHEQFF
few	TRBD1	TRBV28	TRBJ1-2	TGTGCCAGCAGTCGGGACAGGGGTAGCTATGGCTACACCTTC	CASSRDRGSYGYTF
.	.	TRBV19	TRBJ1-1	TGTGCCACGTCGACAGGAACAAACACTGAAGCTTTCTTT	CATSTGTNTEAFF
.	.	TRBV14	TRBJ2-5	TGTGCCAGCAGCCGTTCCGGAGGGCAAGAGACCCAGTACTTC	CASSRSGGQETQYF
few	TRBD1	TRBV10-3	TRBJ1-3	TGTGCCGCTCAGGGGGCGCCGGGAAACACCATATATTTT	CAAQGAPGNTIYF
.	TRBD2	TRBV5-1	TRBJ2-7	TGCGCCAGCAGCTTGGCGGCTAGCGGGTCGTACGAGCAGTACTTC	CASSLAASGSYEQYF
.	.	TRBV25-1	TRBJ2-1	TGTGCCGCGGGACTCTTCAATGAGCAGTTCTTC	CAAGLFNEQFF
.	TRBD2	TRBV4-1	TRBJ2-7	TGCGCCAGCAGCCAAGATCGAAGAGCGGGGAGCTCCTACGAGCAGTACTTC	CASSQDRRAGSSYEQYF
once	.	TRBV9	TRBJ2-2	TGTGCCAGCAGCGTAGAGACAGCCAGGGAGCTGTTTTTT	CASSVETARELFF
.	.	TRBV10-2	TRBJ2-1	TGCGCCAGCAGCGTAGAGCGTACTGAGCAGTTCTTC	CASSVERTEQFF
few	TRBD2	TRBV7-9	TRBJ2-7	TGTGCCAGCAGCTTAGGCGGGGGTGAGCAGTACTTC	CASSLGGGEQYF
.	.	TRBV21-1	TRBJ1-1	TGTGCCAGCAGCAAAGCAGACCCCCCAGACAGGGGGGACACTGAAGCTTTCTTT	CASSKADPPDRGDTEAFF
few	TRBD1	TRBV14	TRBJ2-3	TGTGCCAGCAGGCAGACAGGGCGGCCAGATACGCAGTATTTT	CASRQTGRPDTQYF
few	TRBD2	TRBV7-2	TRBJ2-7	TGTGCCAGCCTAAAAGGCGGGAGTGACCACGAGCAGTACTTC	CASLKGGSDHEQYF
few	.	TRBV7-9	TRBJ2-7	TGTGCCAGCAGCTTCTCAGACAGTACCTACGAGCAGTACTTC	CASSFSDSTYEQYF
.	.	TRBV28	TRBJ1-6	TGTGCCAGTGTAGGGGTGGGTAATTCACCCCTCCACTTT	CASVGVGNSPLHF
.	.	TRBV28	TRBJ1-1	TGTGCCTGCCGCGGGGGAGGAGGGGTTGAAGCTTTCTTT	CACRGGGGVEAFF
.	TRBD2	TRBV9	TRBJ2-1	TGTGCCAGCAGTCCCCTCGCGGGGCTAGCGGCCTACAATGAGCAGTTCTTC	CASSPLAGLAAYNEQFF
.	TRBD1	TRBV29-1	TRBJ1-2	TGCAGCGTTGAACTGACAGGGGGCCATGGCTACACCTTC	CSVELTGGHGYTF
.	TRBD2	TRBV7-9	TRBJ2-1	TGTTCCAGCAGCTTATCGGTAGCGGGAGCACATGAGCAGTTCTTC	CSSSLSVAGAHEQFF
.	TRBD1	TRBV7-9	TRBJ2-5	TGTGCCAGCAGCATCGGACAGGCAATTCAAGAGACCCAGTACTTC	CASSIGQAIQETQYF
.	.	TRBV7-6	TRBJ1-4	TGTGCCAGCAGCCAATCGGCGACCGGGGTCGAAAATGAAAAACTGTTTTTT	CASSQSATGVENEKLFF
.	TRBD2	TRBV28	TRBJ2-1	TGTGCCAGCGACGGGCAGGCGGGAGATGAGCAGTTCTTC	CASDGQAGDEQFF
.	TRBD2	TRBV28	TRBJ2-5	TGTGCCAGCAGTTCCCCCGCAGCGGGAGGGCAAGAGACCCAGTACTTC	CASSSPAAGGQETQYF
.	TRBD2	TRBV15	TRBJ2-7	TGTGCCACCAGCAGGGACGGGACTAGCGGGAGTAGGGAGCAGTACTTC	CATSRDGTSGSREQYF
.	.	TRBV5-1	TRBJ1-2	TGCGCCAGCAGCCCAGGCGTCTATGGCTACACCTTC	CASSPGVYGYTF
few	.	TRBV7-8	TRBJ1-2	TGTGCCAGCAGCCTGGAGGCGACGGTTGGATATGGCTACACCTTC	CASSLEATVGYGYTF
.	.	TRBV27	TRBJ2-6	TGTGCCAGCAGAGCGAGCTCTGGGGCCAACGTCCTGACTTTC	CASRASSGANVLTF
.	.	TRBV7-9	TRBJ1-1	TGTGCCAGCACCTTTACGACGGGGAATGAAGCTTTCTTT	CASTFTTGNEAFF
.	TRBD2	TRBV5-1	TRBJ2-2	TGCGCCAGCAGCTTGGAGCTAGCGGGAGACACCGGGGAGCTGTTTTTT	CASSLELAGDTGELFF
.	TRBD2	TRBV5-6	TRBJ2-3	TGTGCCAGCAGCGCACTAGCGGGGGGCACAGATACGCAGTATTTT	CASSALAGGTDTQYF
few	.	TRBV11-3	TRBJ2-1	TGTGCCAGCAGCTTAGGGAGGAGCCCTCCCTACAATGAGCAGTTCTTC	CASSLGRSPPYNEQFF
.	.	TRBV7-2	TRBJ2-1	TGTGCCAGCAGCCCACAGTCCCTAAAAAACAATGAGCAGTTCTTC	CASSPQSLKNNEQFF
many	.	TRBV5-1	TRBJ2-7	TGCGCCAGCAGCTTGGGAGGGGGAAGATACGAGCAGTACTTC	CASSLGGGRYEQYF
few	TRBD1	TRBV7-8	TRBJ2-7	TGTGCCAGCAGCTTACCCCCGACAGGGGGCGAGCAGTACTTC	CASSLPPTGGEQYF
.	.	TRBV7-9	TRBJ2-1	TGTGCCAGCAGCTTAGAAGGTGGGAGCAACAATGAGCAGTTCTTC	CASSLEGGSNNEQFF
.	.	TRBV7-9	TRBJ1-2	TGTGCCAGCAGCACTTGGGACCGCTGGCGGGACCGAAGGGGAGGCTACACCTTC	CASSTWDRWRDRRGGYTF
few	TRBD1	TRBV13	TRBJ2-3	TGTGCCAGCAGCTTCGACAGGGGGGTAGGTACAGATACGCAGTATTTT	CASSFDRGVGTDTQYF
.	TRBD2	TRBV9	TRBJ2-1	TGTGCCAGCAGCGTCGGATTAGCGGGAGGGAACAATGAGCAGTTCTTC	CASSVGLAGGNNEQFF
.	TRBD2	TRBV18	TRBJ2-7	TGTGCCAGCTCACCACAGGGGACTAGCTCCTACGAGCAGTACTTC	CASSPQGTSSYEQYF
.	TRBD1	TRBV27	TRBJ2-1	TGTGCCAGCAGTATACAGGGGAGCTGGAACAATGAGCAGTTCTTC	CASSIQGSWNNEQFF
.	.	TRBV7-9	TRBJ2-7	TGTGCCAGCGTACCGGGACTTAGCTCCTACGAGCAGTACTTC	CASVPGLSSYEQYF
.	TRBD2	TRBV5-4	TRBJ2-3	TGTGCCAGCAGCTTGGGGGGACTAGCGGGAGATACGCAGTATTTT	CASSLGGLAGDTQYF
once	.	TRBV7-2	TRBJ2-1	TGTGCCAGCAGCTTAGACGGGGGAAATGAGCAGTTCTTC	CASSLDGGNEQFF
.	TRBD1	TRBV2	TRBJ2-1	TGTGCCAGCATTGGACAGGGTTCTAATGAGCAGTTCTTC	CASIGQGSNEQFF
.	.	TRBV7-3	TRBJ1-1	TGTGCCAGCAGCTTAGGGCAAATGAACACTGAAGCTTTCTTT	CASSLGQMNTEAFF
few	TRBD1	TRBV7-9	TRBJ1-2	TGTGCCACCCGGACAGGGTACTATGGCTACACCTTC	CATRTGYYGYTF
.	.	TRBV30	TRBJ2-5	TGTGCCTGGAGTAGGGGGGGGGACGAGACCCAGTACTTC	CAWSRGGDETQYF
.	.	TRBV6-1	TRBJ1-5	TGTGCCAGCAGTGCTTATCAGCCCCAGCATTTT	CASSAYQPQHF